Below are 13 T cell receptor beta chains sequenced from a single sample in a study of T cell responses to AZD1222 COVID-19 vaccine. Sequencing used immunoSEQ multiplex PCR; TCRdb keeps in-frame clones, though not all of them. The top ten hold 3.1% of the sample, which has over 110,000 clones, 80% to 95% seen once. The source material was peripheral blood, sampled on day 0 of AZD1222 vaccination. The receptors were gathered from an adult in good health.

V usage is TRBV7-9 and J usage is TRBJ1-1; D call uncertain. The CDR3 runs 13 residues. V lost 5 bases, J lost 11 bases, and 18 bases lay in between. The germline gives CDR1 SEHNR, CDR2 FQNEAQ (reference sequence). The CDR3 sequence is CASSQGISIEAFF. The CDR3 nucleotides read TGTGCCAGCAGCCAAGGGATTTCTATCGAGGCTTTCTTT.

The chain recombines TRBV5-1 with TRBJ2-1, with 10 bases that match TRBD2. Germline lookup yields CDR1 SGHRS and CDR2 YFSETQ. V trimming: 2 bases; J trimming: 3 bases; junction bases outside the gene matches: 8. The CDR3 consists of 17 residues. The CDR3 region is CASSLGSSGRSYNEQFF. In nucleotides, the CDR3 is TGCGCCAGCAGCTTAGGGTCTAGCGGGAGAAGCTACAATGAGCAGTTCTTC.

The chain has TRBV30 and TRBJ2-7; D not certain. The CDR3 has 13 residues. V gave up 2 bases and J gave up 3 bases, with 11 bases separating them. In germline, CDR1 is GTSNPN, CDR2 SVGIG (reference sequence). CDR3 DNA: TGTGCCTGGAGTACGGCGTGGGGCTACGAGCAGTACTTC. This translates into CAWSTAWGYEQYF.

The chain has TRBV14 and TRBJ2-1; a weak D match, TRBD2 (6 bases). Trimming removed 1 base at V and 2 bases at J, with 9 bases between. Germline V lookup: CDR1 SGHDN, CDR2 FVKESK. This CDR3 is built from 15 residues. The CDR3 region has the DNA TGTGCCAGCAGCCAAGTGGTAGCGGCCTACAATGAGCAGTTCTTC. Translated: CASSQVVAAYNEQFF.

The chain links TRBV27 to TRBJ2-5, with a possible D match to TRBD2 (5 bases). Germline loops: CDR1 MNHEY, CDR2 SMNVEV (reference sequence). This CDR3 contains 14 residues. Trimming shortened V by 3 bases and J by 5 bases, and 13 bases separated the two germline ends. CDR3 sequence: CASSLPGIHETQYF. In nucleotides, the CDR3 is TGTGCCAGCAGTTTGCCGGGGATCCACGAGACCCAGTACTTC.

This rearrangement joins TRBV19 to TRBJ1-4, with D uncertain. The CDR3 loop spans 15 amino acids. V was cut by 11 bases and J by 0 bases, with 16 bases left in between. Looked up from germline, CDR1 is LNHDA and CDR2 is SQIVND (reference sequence). The CDR3 here is CAVAASRTTNEKLFF. CDR3 coding DNA: TGTGCCGTAGCCGCTTCCCGCACAACTAATGAAAAACTGTTTTTT.

The gene calls are TRBV6-5 and TRBJ1-4; 8 bases line up with TRBD1. Germline loops: CDR1 MNHEY, CDR2 SVGAGI. This CDR3 is 14 amino acids long. Losses at the gene ends were 6 bases for V and 4 bases for J; bases not matched to a gene: 4. CDR3 sequence reads: CASSRDRGNEKLFF. The CDR3 nucleotides read TGTGCCAGCAGCCGAGACAGGGGTAATGAAAAACTGTTTTTT.

The rearrangement uses TRBV27 and TRBJ1-5, with D possibly TRBD1 on 5 matching bases. V was cut by 0 bases and J by 5 bases, with 8 bases left in between. This CDR3 contains 14 residues. Germline CDR1 is MNHEY and CDR2 is SMNVEV (reference sequence). CDR3 sequence (DNA): TGTGCCAGCAGTTTATCGGTGGGGGATCAGCCCCAGCATTTT. The encoded protein is CASSLSVGDQPQHF.

The chain links TRBV10-3 to TRBJ1-5; D may be TRBD1 (5 bases). The CDR3 covers 14 residues. Germline values: CDR1 ENHRY, CDR2 SYGVKD. Between the trimmed V and J ends, which lost 4 bases and 2 bases, there was a span of 9 bases. CDR3 protein: CAISASTGNQPQHF. CDR3 in DNA: TGTGCCATCAGTGCGTCGACAGGCAATCAGCCCCAGCATTTT.

This clone was seen just once. The V call is TRBV28, the J call TRBJ2-7; D uncertain. This CDR3 contains 16 residues. The V end lost 6 bases, the J end lost 0 bases, and 18 bases lay between the germline ends. CDR1 MDHEN and CDR2 SYDVKM come from the germline V gene. CDR3 in amino acids: CASRSPQTSPSYEQYF. In DNA form, the CDR3 reads TGTGCCAGCAGGTCCCCACAAACCTCCCCCTCCTACGAGCAGTACTTC.

This chain joins TRBV20-1 and TRBJ2-3; 12 bases line up with TRBD2. Germline-derived CDR1 and CDR2 are DFQATT and SNEGSKA (reference sequence). The CDR3 runs 19 residues. V gave up 3 bases and J gave up 0 bases; unmatched junction bases: 13. The CDR3 DNA reads TGCAGTGCTAGTCCTACCACCGGGACTAGCGGGTTTAGCACAGATACGCAGTATTTT. As protein: CSASPTTGTSGFSTDTQYF.

V is TRBV18 and J is TRBJ2-7, with a tentative D call TRBD2 (6 bases). Germline lookup yields CDR1 KGHSH and CDR2 LQKENI. V was pared by 5 bases and J by 5 bases, with 13 bases between. The CDR3 consists of 13 residues. The CDR3 nucleotides read TGTGCCAGCTCATCGGGGACTGACAACGAGCAGTACTTC. Translating it yields CASSSGTDNEQYF.

V usage is TRBV7-3 and J usage is TRBJ1-1; D is undetermined. The germline V gene has CDR1 SGHTA and CDR2 FQGTGA. The CDR3 is 12 residues long. V gave up 5 bases and J gave up 0 bases, with 4 bases separating them. The CDR3 DNA is TGTGCCAGCAGCAAAGTGAACACTGAAGCTTTCTTT. This encodes CASSKVNTEAFF.